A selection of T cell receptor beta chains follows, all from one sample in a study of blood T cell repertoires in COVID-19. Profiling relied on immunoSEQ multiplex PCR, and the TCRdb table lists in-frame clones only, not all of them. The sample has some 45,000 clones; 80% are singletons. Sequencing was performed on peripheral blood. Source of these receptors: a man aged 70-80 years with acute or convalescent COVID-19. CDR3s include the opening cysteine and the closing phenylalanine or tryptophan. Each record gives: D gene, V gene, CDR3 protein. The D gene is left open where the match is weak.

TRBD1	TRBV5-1	CASSPGTGNSPLHF
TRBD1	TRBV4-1	CASSPGQGTDTQYF
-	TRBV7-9	CASSSPGGEDTGELFF
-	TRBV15	CATSNMWAGETQYF
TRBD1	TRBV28	CASRSRGRGEAFF
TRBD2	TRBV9	CASSAIAGGNTGELFF
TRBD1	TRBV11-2	CASSLPGGIGNTIYF
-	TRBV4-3	CASSQVDSSNSPLHF
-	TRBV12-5	CASGQDYNREDTQYF
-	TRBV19	CASTGQGHGYGYTF
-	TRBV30	CAWSFSPYGYTF
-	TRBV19	CASSIPGALINEQFF
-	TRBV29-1	CSVLTGELFF
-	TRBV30	CAWRTGEAQYF
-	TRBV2	CASRVGGAQETQYF
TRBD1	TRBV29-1	CSVDRQGVNTEAFF
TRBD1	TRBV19	CASRNDAYGQGINYGYTF
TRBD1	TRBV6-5	CASSFSGTVNSPLHF
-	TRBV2	CASGQSYGYTF
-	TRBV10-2	CASSEYRQGKETQYF
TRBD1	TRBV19	CASNLMGQGNHNEQFF
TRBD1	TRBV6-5	CASSYVDRVGGYTF
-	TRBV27	CASSSNFRGVYGYTF
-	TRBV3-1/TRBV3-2	CASSQGSRLGSPLHF
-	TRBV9	CASSLEGVRAGNTIYF
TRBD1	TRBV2	CASRDGGQGNTGELFF
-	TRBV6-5	CASRSSGNTIYF